This T cell receptor beta chain was profiled in a study of CD8 T cells in Susac syndrome (dated by TCRdb to about 2019). Background on the whole study: Of the Susac syndrome patients who were sequenced, eight were in clinical remission while 5 or 6 had clinically active disease. Susac syndrome patients were therapy-naive, on corticosteroids (some also receiving IVIg), or on IVIg alone at blood withdrawal. Whether CD8+ T cell activation and differentiation in Susac syndrome was antigen driven was tested using repertoire sequencing. The clonality of the CD8+ T cell repertoire was compared across about a dozen healthy donors, roughly 14 Susac syndrome patients and around 15 multiple sclerosis patients. Overall study outcomes, separate from this receptor: Susac syndrome CD8+ repertoires showed clonal expansion, highest in CD8+ TEMRA cells and greater in clinically active than remitting patients. In the total CD8+ and CD8+ TEMRA repertoires, sixteen and five Susac-specific public clones, respectively, were identified. The study acknowledged that relatively few individuals were included in the TCR sequencing and HLA analysis.

RNA was extracted with the RNeasy kit and roughly 0.45 to 1 ug was reverse transcribed using random hexamers. The immunoSEQ multiplex PCR assay, which covers 54 Vbeta and 13 Jbeta segments, was used to amplify TCR beta CDR3 regions. To correct PCR amplification bias, a synthetic template baseline was used for both primer optimization and computational correction. Turning to the authors' computational methods: Reads were annotated to V, D and J genes per IMGT and analyzed with immunoSEQ Analyzer, keeping only productive sequences. Clonality was computed as one minus Shannon entropy normalized by log2 of the number of productive unique sequences. For each patient and control, public and private clones were evaluated among the 100 most prevalent clones. Clones were defined as Susac-specific when absent from the healthy and MS cohorts, from about 1,100 published viral clones and from other ImmuneACCESS disease sequences. TCRdb ran its own pipeline on the public reads, namely fastp trimming at Q25 and MiXCR clone calling, and kept in-frame beta chains. Rows with a matching CDR3 protein are joined into one entry that keeps the most common DNA and genes. It is TCRdb's table, rather than the study itself, that gives the V and J calls and clone size. The sample yields 100,000 to 150,000 distinct CDR3 sequences; over 85% were counted once. Over 0.2% of the sample goes to the ten largest clones.

Peripheral blood CD8+ and CD4+ T cells from healthy donors, Susac syndrome patients and multiple sclerosis patients were profiled using high-throughput TCR beta sequencing. Recently defined diagnostic criteria for definite or probable disease were met by the Susac syndrome patients. CD8+ TEMRA cells were enriched by FACS, while bulk CD8+ and CD4+ T cells were purified by magnetic negative isolation. Blood was drawn into EDTA tubes, processed within 24 hours, and PBMCs were isolated by density gradient centrifugation. PBMCs intended for TCR sequencing were frozen in liquid nitrogen and were later thawed in a 37 degrees C water bath. The sorted or isolated CD4+, CD8+ and CD8+ TEMRA cells had a purity of 90% or higher. About this clonotype itself: It lacks a known antigen. No base qualities exist here, and no much larger clone lies one base off it.

Input material: CD8+ T cells from PBMCs. This TCR came from a human donor with Susac syndrome.

The nucleotide sequence reads as follows: TGTGCCAGCAGCTTGGCAGGCCCCTATGGCTACACCTTC. It encodes CASSLAGPYGYTF. The chain uses TRBV5-8 and TRBJ1-2; no D gene call is confident. Based on the germline V gene, the CDR1 and CDR2 sequences are SGHTS and YDEGEE. The CDR3 runs 13 residues from the cysteine to the phenylalanine. Only the CDR3 DNA stays, 39 bases, in frame from base 1. V is pared back by 0 bases and J by 4 bases, with 7 bases lying between the germline termini.